This TCR beta chain was found in a study of T cell repertoires in cytomegalovirus infection. About the research overall: Use of recently identified HLA-C-restricted and well-studied HLA-B-restricted CMV epitopes was part of the study. Matching HLA type and CMV infection were both indicated by public TCR beta signatures.

A single record per CDR3 protein comes from TCRdb applying MiXCR to the reads. The sample has over 50,000 distinct CDR3 sequences; around 21% are singletons. Germline-derived CDR1 and CDR2 are MGHRA and YSYEKL. V gave up 4 bases and J gave up 0 bases; unmatched junction bases: 4. The CDR3 spans 16 residues. This clonotype was seen ten or more times. Its antigen is undetermined. The receptor comes from a human donor in good health (CMV status not recorded). Some clones in this sample may be carry-over from other donors' samples. The chain joins TRBV4-1 to TRBJ2-5; TRBD2 matches at 11 bases. Sample: CD8+ T cells from cultured PBMCs, taken from culture after CMV antigen stimulation. The CDR3 spells CASSPSGGPDQETQYF. CDR3 sequence (DNA): TGCGCCAGCAGCCCTAGCGGGGGGCCCGACCAAGAGACCCAGTACTTC.